Shown below are 22 T cell receptor beta chains from a single sample sequenced in a study of T cells after yellow fever vaccination. From the 5' RACE reads, TCRdb called clonotypes with MiXCR, one entry per CDR3 protein. The table has fewer than 500,000 distinct CDR3 sequences, 15% to 20% seen once. This sample comprised PBMCs, obtained before the yellow fever booster vaccination. These receptors all come from a man younger than 30 who received the YFV17D yellow fever vaccine.

The chain couples TRBV2 to TRBJ2-2; D perhaps matches TRBD1 (7 bases). The CDR3 runs 17 residues. The germline V and J ends were trimmed by 3 bases and 0 bases, with 14 bases remaining between them. The germline CDR1 and CDR2 sequences are SNHLY and FYNNEI. CDR3 in DNA: TGTGCCAGCAGTGAGCGGGGACAGCTCGCGAACACCGGGGAGCTGTTTTTT. Translation gives CASSERGQLANTGELFF. Full variable domain (remainder filled in from reference TRBV2 and TRBJ2-2): EPEVTQTPSHQVTQMGQEVILRCVPISNHLYFYWYRQILGQKVEFLVSFYNNEISEKSEIFDDQFSVERPDGSNFTLKIRSTKLEDSAMYFCASSERGQLANTGELFFGEGSRLTVL.

This clonotype was seen a handful of times. This rearrangement joins TRBV5-5 to TRBJ2-7; D is uncertain. With 0 bases removed from V and 0 bases from J, the gap between germline ends came to 4 bases. The CDR3 sequence is 13 residues long. Germline loops: CDR1 SGHKS, CDR2 YYEKEE (reference sequence). The CDR3 nucleotides are TGTGCCAGCAGCTTGGACGTCTCCTACGAGCAGTACTTC. Translated, it gives CASSLDVSYEQYF.

The chain links TRBV4-1 to TRBJ2-2; TRBD1 is a possible D gene (6 bases). V was pared by 0 bases and J by 7 bases, with 24 bases between. Germline V CDR1 and CDR2: MGHRA, YSYEKL. The CDR3 is made up of 19 amino acids. CDR3 bases: TGCGCCAGCAGCCAAGATCGGGCAGGGGCCATTCTCCGGGGCGGGGAGCTGTTTTTT. Translation gives CASSQDRAGAILRGGELFF.

V is TRBV18 and J is TRBJ1-1; D uncertain. CDR1 is KGHSH and CDR2 is LQKENI in the germline V gene. CDR3 length: 12 residues. Trimming cost V 6 bases and J 1 base, with 6 bases left between them. The CDR3 coding sequence is TGTGCCAGCTCTCAGACGAACACTGAAGCTTTCTTT. Encoded protein: CASSQTNTEAFF.

This clonotype has more than one count but fewer than ten. The chain recombines TRBV10-3 with TRBJ2-2, with 11 bases lining up with TRBD1. The V and J ends lost 7 bases and 8 bases, in that order; junction bases with no gene match: 9. Germline values: CDR1 ENHRY, CDR2 SYGVKD. The CDR3 consists of 15 residues. In nucleotides, the CDR3 is TGTGCCATCAACCCCGGACAGGGGGCGCGAGGGGAGCTGTTTTTT. It yields the protein CAINPGQGARGELFF.

This clonotype was picked up a small number of times. The chain has TRBV2 and TRBJ1-4; tentative D call: TRBD1 (5 bases). The V gene lost 11 bases and the J gene lost 7 bases, with 17 bases spanning the gap. Per germline, CDR1 SNHLY and CDR2 FYNNEI. The CDR3 is made up of 13 amino acids. The CDR3 loop reads CAARMGLVEKLFF. The DNA of the CDR3 is TGTGCCGCAAGGATGGGACTCGTTGAAAAACTGTTTTTT.

The rearrangement links TRBV6-6 to TRBJ2-5; 8 nucleotides agree with TRBD1. V gave up 6 bases and J gave up 5 bases; unmatched junction bases: 8. The CDR3 totals 14 residues. CDR1 is MNHNY, CDR2 SVGAGI, per germline (reference sequence). DNA for the CDR3: TGTGCCAGCAGACGCCAGGGGGCCCAGGAGACCCAGTACTTC. Encoded protein: CASRRQGAQETQYF.

This sequence joins TRBV12-3 or TRBV12-4 and TRBJ2-2; 7 positions match TRBD1. This CDR3 comprises 16 residues. The V segment lost 5 bases and the J segment 5 bases; nucleotides outside the gene matches: 11. CDR3 coding DNA: TGTGCCAGCAGTCCGATCACAGGGGCGAGGACCGGGGAGCTGTTTTTT. It is translated as CASSPITGARTGELFF.

The V and J genes are TRBV5-1 and TRBJ2-5, with 8 bases fitting TRBD1. V lost 3 bases, J lost 3 bases, and 7 bases stayed unmatched. Germline V CDR1 and CDR2: SGHRS, YFSETQ. The CDR3 sequence is 15 residues long. The DNA for the CDR3 is TGCGCCAGCAGCTCCGGGACAGGCGCAAAAGAGACCCAGTACTTC. It encodes CASSSGTGAKETQYF.

This chain uses TRBV5-5 with TRBJ2-2, with TRBD1 matching over 7 bases. Germline V CDR1 and CDR2: SGHKS, YYEKEE (reference sequence). This CDR3 is built from 16 residues. J gave up 0 bases and V 5 bases, and 7 bases lay outside the gene matches. The CDR3 DNA follows: TGTGCCAGCAGTTCTACAGGGGTCCCGAACACCGGGGAGCTGTTTTTT. Protein: CASSSTGVPNTGELFF.

In its sample, this clonotype was seen many times. Here the CDR3 reads CASSLGRTGELFF. The CDR3 coding sequence is TGTGCCAGCAGCTTAGGGAGGACCGGGGAGCTGTTTTTT. The chain couples TRBV7-9 to TRBJ2-2, with a weak D call TRBD2 (5 bases). The length of the CDR3 is 13 residues. Germline CDR1 SEHNR, CDR2 FQNEAQ (reference sequence). V lost 1 base and J lost 5, with 5 bases in between.

The rearrangement joins TRBV7-9 to TRBJ2-1; 13 nucleotides match TRBD2. The trim removed 4 bases at V and 5 bases at J, leaving 20 bases unmatched. From germline, CDR1 is SEHNR and CDR2 FQNEAQ (reference sequence). The CDR3 has 21 residues. The CDR3 nucleotides are TGTGCCAGCAGCTCCTACCGCCCGGGACTAGCGGGGAAAGACCGAAACAATGAGCAGTTCTTC. Translation: CASSSYRPGLAGKDRNNEQFF.

The chain couples TRBV5-1 to TRBJ1-3; 8 nucleotides align to TRBD1. With V trimmed by 1 base and J by 4 bases, 7 bases remained unmatched. CDR1 is SGHRS and CDR2 is YFSETQ in the germline V gene. This CDR3 has 16 amino acids. CDR3 sequence (DNA): TGCGCCAGCAGCTTGTCCACTCCAGGGGGCGGAAACACCATATATTTT. This gives the protein CASSLSTPGGGNTIYF.

V is TRBV7-2 and J is TRBJ2-1; D might be TRBD2 (6 bases). CDR1 and CDR2 from the germline V gene are SGHTA and FQGNSA. The CDR3 length is 12 residues. V lost 3 bases and J 11 bases, leaving 11 bases between the germline ends. The CDR3 DNA is TGTGCCAGCAGCTTGGGAGGTCCCCAGCAGTTCTTC. It encodes CASSLGGPQQFF.

The rearrangement links TRBV4-3 to TRBJ2-1, with unresolved D. Germline V gene data show CDR1 as LGHNA and CDR2 as YSLEER. CDR3 length equals 15 residues. V shed 4 bases and J shed 2 bases, with 12 bases lying between them. The CDR3 DNA is TGCGCCAGCAGCCTTCGATCTGACGCCTACAATGAGCAGTTCTTC. Its protein is CASSLRSDAYNEQFF.

The gene calls are TRBV7-8 and TRBJ1-1, with 11 bases matching TRBD1. CDR3 length equals 16 residues. CDR1 and CDR2 from the germline V gene are SGHVS and FQNEAQ. V trimming: 0 bases; J trimming: 5 bases; junction bases outside the gene matches: 5. This CDR3 is CASSLAGTGGRTEAFF. The CDR3, as DNA: TGTGCCAGCAGCTTAGCAGGGACAGGGGGGAGGACTGAAGCTTTCTTT.

The J gene is TRBJ1-6, the V gene TRBV6-2 or TRBV6-3; 7 nucleotides align to TRBD1. The germline V gene encodes CDR1 MNHEY and CDR2 SVGEGT. This CDR3 contains 15 residues. V was clipped by 6 bases and J by 7 bases; unmatched bases: 9. CDR3 sequence: CASRDVGQKNSPLHF. For the CDR3, the DNA is TGTGCCAGCAGGGACGTGGGACAGAAGAATTCACCCCTCCACTTT.

This clonotype was detected only a few times. The rearrangement links TRBV13 to TRBJ2-7, with D perhaps matching TRBD1 (6 bases). The CDR3 has 14 amino acids. The germline gives CDR1 PRHDT, CDR2 FYEKMQ (reference sequence). V shed 3 bases and J shed 4 bases, with 13 bases lying between them. Written as DNA, the CDR3 is TGTGCCAGCAGCTTCGCAGGGGTTTTGTACGAGCAGTACTTC. Its translation is CASSFAGVLYEQYF.

The gene calls are TRBV7-9 and TRBJ2-3, with D unresolved. Trimming pared 0 bases from V and 0 bases from J, leaving 7 bases between. Per the germline V gene, CDR1 is SEHNR and CDR2 is FQNEAQ (reference sequence). The CDR3 covers 15 residues. The CDR3 DNA is TGTGCCAGCAGCTTAGCGGGCAAAAGCACAGATACGCAGTATTTT. Encoded protein: CASSLAGKSTDTQYF. Full variable domain (remainder filled in from reference TRBV7-9 and TRBJ2-3): DTGVSQNPRHKITKRGQNVTFRCDPISEHNRLYWYRQTLGQGPEFLTYFQNEAQLEKSRLLSDRFSAERPKGSFSTLEIQRTEQGDSAMYLCASSLAGKSTDTQYFGPGTRLTVL.

The genes are TRBV6-2 or TRBV6-3 and TRBJ2-1; no clear D gene. The germline V and J ends were trimmed by 5 bases and 7 bases, with 12 bases remaining between them. The CDR3 loop spans 13 amino acids. CDR1 MNHEY and CDR2 SVGEGT come from the germline V gene. The CDR3 bases are TGTGCCAGCAGTGACCCCCCCCAAAATGAGCAGTTCTTC. Protein: CASSDPPQNEQFF.

The genes are TRBV20-1 and TRBJ2-3, with 8 positions matching TRBD2. The CDR3 contains 15 residues. V trimming: 5 bases; J trimming: 0 bases; junction bases outside the gene matches: 7. Germline V gives CDR1 DFQATT, CDR2 SNEGSKA (reference sequence). The CDR3 spells CSAPPSGPSTDTQYF. For the CDR3, the DNA is TGCAGTGCTCCTCCTAGCGGGCCGAGCACAGATACGCAGTATTTT.

This chain connects TRBV4-1 to TRBJ2-7, with 7 bases lining up with TRBD2. The germline V gene encodes CDR1 MGHRA and CDR2 YSYEKL. The V segment lost 8 bases and the J segment 1 base; nucleotides outside the gene matches: 11. The CDR3 is made up of 15 amino acids. In DNA, the CDR3 is TGCGCCAGCTCCCAACGGAACGGGGGGTCCTACGAGCAGTACTTC. It yields the protein CASSQRNGGSYEQYF.